One sample yielded the 3 T cell receptor beta chains listed below, sequenced in a study of T cell responses to AZD1222 COVID-19 vaccine. The method was immunoSEQ multiplex PCR; TCRdb's version includes in-frame clones alone and lacks a portion of them. Counted here are approximately 46,000 clones, about 90% occurring once; the ten biggest clones make up roughly 1.1%. This specimen was peripheral blood, taken 28 days after the second AZD1222 dose. The receptors were gathered from an adult who received the AZD1222 COVID-19 vaccine.

V gene TRBV19 combines with J gene TRBJ1-1, with D possibly matching TRBD1 (6 bases). The V gene's germline CDR1 is LNHDA and CDR2 SQIVND (reference sequence). The CDR3 is made up of 13 amino acids. V lost 5 bases to trimming and J lost 1 base, with 8 bases between them. The CDR3 region has the DNA TGTGCCAGTAGTCTGGACAGGAACACTGAAGCTTTCTTT. Its protein product is CASSLDRNTEAFF.

The chain employs TRBV19 and TRBJ1-6, with D tentatively TRBD1 (5 bases). The V and J ends lost 3 bases and 0 bases respectively, with 15 bases between them. Germline V gene sequence: CDR1 LNHDA, CDR2 SQIVND (reference sequence). CDR3 size: 18 residues. The CDR3 DNA sequence: TGTGCCAGTAGTATCCAGGGAATAGAGAGCTCCTATAATTCACCCCTCCACTTT. Encoded protein: CASSIQGIESSYNSPLHF. Based on the CDR3 plus reference TRBV19 and TRBJ1-6, the full variable domain is DGGITQSPKYLFRKEGQNVTLSCEQNLNHDAMYWYRQDPGQGLRLIYYSQIVNDFQKGDIAEGYSVSREKKESFPLTVTSAQKNPTAFYLCASSIQGIESSYNSPLHFGNGTRLTVT.

This chain links TRBV2 with TRBJ1-6; TRBD1 matches at 7 bases. The CDR3 covers 13 residues. Germline V gene data show CDR1 as SNHLY and CDR2 as FYNNEI. V was pared by 6 bases and J by 7 bases, with 3 bases of the junction left unmatched. CDR3 sequence: CASSGQENSPLHF. The CDR3 DNA follows: TGTGCCAGCAGCGGACAGGAAAATTCACCCCTCCACTTT.